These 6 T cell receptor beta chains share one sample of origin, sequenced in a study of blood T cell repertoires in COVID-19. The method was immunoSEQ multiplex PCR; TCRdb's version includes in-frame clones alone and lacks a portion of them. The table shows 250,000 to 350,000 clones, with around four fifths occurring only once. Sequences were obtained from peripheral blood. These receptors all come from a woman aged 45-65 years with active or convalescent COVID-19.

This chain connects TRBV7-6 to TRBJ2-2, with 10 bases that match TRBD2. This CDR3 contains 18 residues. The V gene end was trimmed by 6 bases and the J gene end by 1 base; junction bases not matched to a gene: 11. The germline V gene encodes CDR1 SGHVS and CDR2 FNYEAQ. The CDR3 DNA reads TGTGCCAGCAGACTCCCCGCTAGCGGGAGAATGAACACCGGGGAGCTGTTTTTT. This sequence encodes CASRLPASGRMNTGELFF.

The CDR3 coding sequence is TGCGCCAGCAGCGTACAGGGTCATGAAGCTTTCTTT. It specifies CASSVQGHEAFF. This chain joins TRBV5-1 and TRBJ1-1; D perhaps matches TRBD1 (6 bases). The CDR3 runs 12 residues. CDR1 is SGHRS, CDR2 YFSETQ, per germline. V lost 4 bases to trimming and J lost 7 bases, with 11 bases between them.

The chain's CDR3 is CASSSRVGENIQYF. The CDR3 DNA is TGCGCCAGCAGCTCGAGGGTGGGCGAAAACATTCAGTACTTC. The rearrangement uses TRBV5-1 and TRBJ2-4; D might be TRBD2 (5 bases). Germline lookup yields CDR1 SGHRS and CDR2 YFSETQ. The CDR3 is made up of 14 amino acids. V was clipped by 3 bases and J by 5 bases, with 12 bases between them.

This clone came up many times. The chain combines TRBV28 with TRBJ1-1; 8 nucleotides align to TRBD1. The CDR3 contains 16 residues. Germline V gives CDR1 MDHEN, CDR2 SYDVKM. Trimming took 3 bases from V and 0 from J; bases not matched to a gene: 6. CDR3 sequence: CASSFYDRGLNTEAFF. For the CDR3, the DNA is TGTGCCAGCAGTTTTTACGACAGGGGTTTGAACACTGAAGCTTTCTTT.

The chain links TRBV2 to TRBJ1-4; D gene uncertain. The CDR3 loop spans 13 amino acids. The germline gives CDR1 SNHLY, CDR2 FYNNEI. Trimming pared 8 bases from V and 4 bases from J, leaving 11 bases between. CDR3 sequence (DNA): TGTGCCAGCGGGAGGGATTTTAATGAAAAACTGTTTTTT. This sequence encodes CASGRDFNEKLFF.

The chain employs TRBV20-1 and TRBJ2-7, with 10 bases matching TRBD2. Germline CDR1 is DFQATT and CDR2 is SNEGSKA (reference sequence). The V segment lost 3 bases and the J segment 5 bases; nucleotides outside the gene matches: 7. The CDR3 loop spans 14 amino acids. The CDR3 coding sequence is TGCAGTGCTAGTACGGCTAGCGGGAGCGACGAGCAGTACTTC. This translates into CSASTASGSDEQYF.